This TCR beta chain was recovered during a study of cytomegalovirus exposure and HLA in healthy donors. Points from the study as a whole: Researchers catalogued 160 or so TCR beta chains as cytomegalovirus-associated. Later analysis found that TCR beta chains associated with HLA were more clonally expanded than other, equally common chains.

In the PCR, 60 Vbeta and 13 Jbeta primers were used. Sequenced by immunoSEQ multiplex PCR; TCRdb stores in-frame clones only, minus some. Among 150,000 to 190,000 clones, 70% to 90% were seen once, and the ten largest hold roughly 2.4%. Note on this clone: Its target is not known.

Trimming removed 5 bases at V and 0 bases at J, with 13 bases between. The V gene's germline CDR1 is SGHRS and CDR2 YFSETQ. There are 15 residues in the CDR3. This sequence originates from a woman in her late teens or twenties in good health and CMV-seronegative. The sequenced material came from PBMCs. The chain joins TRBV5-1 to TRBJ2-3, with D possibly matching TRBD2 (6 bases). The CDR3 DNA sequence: TGCGCCAGCAGATCGCCCGGGACTAGCACAGATACGCAGTATTTT. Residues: CASRSPGTSTDTQYF.